One T cell receptor beta chain is described in this entry. In Seattle, patients joined the study during active infection and were tracked longitudinally. Method: immunoSEQ multiplex PCR; TCRdb's copy keeps in-frame clones and lacks some. The sample shows fewer than 300,000 clones, about nine tenths of them seen only once. The sample is drawn from a study of blood T cell repertoires in COVID-19. On the study more broadly: T cells, B-cell-depleted T cells, or PBMCs provided the cDNA or gDNA that served as material.

The origin of this receptor is a young woman with COVID-19, enrolled during active disease. Specimen: peripheral blood.

The CDR3 nucleotides are TGTGCCAGCAGCCATGTGGGGGACAGCGGCTACACCTTC. It specifies CASSHVGDSGYTF. The chain has TRBV3-1 (or the pseudogene TRBV3-2) and TRBJ1-2, with 7 bases matching TRBD1. The CDR3 loop spans 13 amino acids. Germline CDR1 reads LGHDT; CDR2 reads YNNKEL (reference sequence). V gave up 3 bases and J gave up 8 bases; unmatched junction bases: 6.